The 2 T cell receptor beta chains given below trace back to one sample, sequenced in a study of tumor-infiltrating lymphocytes in primary liver carcinoma. Each 20-30 mg portion of unsorted bulk tissue served as the source for co-extraction of RNA and DNA. From 500 ng of total RNA, TCR beta-specific cDNA was reverse-transcribed using a constant-region primer. Three-round nested multiplex PCR performed with slightly modified ARM-PCR produced the TCR beta libraries. Use of TRBV1-TRBV30 forward primers with a C-beta reverse primer characterized the first two PCR rounds, which lasted about 10 cycles each. TCRdb re-analysed the multiplex PCR reads in MiXCR, keeping a single row per CDR3 protein. There are 95,000 to 150,000 distinct CDR3 sequences in the sample; around 70% occur only once, and roughly 7.3% lies in the top ten. Sequencing was performed on tumor-adjacent normal liver tissue. The receptors stem from a woman aged 55-75 years with primary liver carcinoma and hepatitis B virus infection.

Comments on this clonotype: This CDR3 fails to terminate in the conserved phenylalanine or tryptophan, so it likely reflects a read error. The V and J genes are TRBV12-3 or TRBV12-4 and TRBJ2-1, with D unresolved. The CDR3 spans 13 residues. The CDR3 spells CASSLLSYNGQFL. CDR3 DNA: TGTGCCAGCAGCCTGCTAAGTTACAATGGGCAGTTCCTC.

Of note for this clonotype: A much larger clone sits a single nucleotide away, making a read error possible. Here the CDR3 reads CAISEIGSLNEQFF. The CDR3 region has the DNA TGTGCCATCAGTGAAATAGGCTCCTTGAATGAGCAGTTCTTC. V gene TRBV6-1 combines with J gene TRBJ2-1; no reliable D call. The CDR3 is 14 residues long. Germline CDR1 reads MNHNS; CDR2 reads SASEGT.